This TCR beta chain was sequenced during a study of blood T cell repertoires in COVID-19. About the research overall: PBMCs, B-cell-depleted T cells, or T cells provided the cDNA or gDNA that made up the material.

The germline CDR1 and CDR2 sequences are KGHDR and SFDVKD. V trimming: 4 bases; J trimming: 8 bases; junction bases outside the gene matches: 7. The CDR3 is 15 residues long. Those who participated ranged in age from roughly 18 to 89 years and resided in about two dozen US areas. Each participant's cohort was designated according to participant-reported clinical history. Clones were sequenced by immunoSEQ multiplex PCR, and TCRdb holds only the in-frame ones, with some missing. The sample contains over 250,000 clones, roughly nine tenths of which appear only once. The sequenced material came from PBMCs or T cells enriched from blood (not recorded which). The receptor was derived from an older woman who had recovered from COVID-19. The chain joins TRBV24-1 to TRBJ1-2, with 12 bases identical to TRBD1. The CDR3 spells CATSEAGQGARGYTF. The CDR3 nucleotides read TGTGCCACCAGTGAAGCGGGACAGGGGGCGCGCGGCTACACCTTC.